Below, 30 T cell receptor beta chains from the same sample are listed, as sequenced in a study of graft-versus-host responses after intestinal transplantation. Generated by immunoSEQ multiplex PCR, the TCRdb table keeps only in-frame clones and is missing some. The sample yields 84,000 or so clones, around nine tenths seen once. For these receptors, no antigen is known. The sequencing used unstimulated CD4+ T cells sorted from spleen or lymph node cells, collected before intestinal transplant. The receptors derive from a human donor who received an intestinal transplant.

The chain is built from TRBV5-6 and TRBJ1-6; D call uncertain. CDR1 is SGHDT and CDR2 is YYEEEE in the germline V gene. V gave up 0 bases and J gave up 8 bases, with 6 bases separating them. CDR3 length: 13 amino acids. CDR3 sequence (DNA): TGTGCCAGCAGCTTGGATCGGTATTCACCCCTCCACTTT. This sequence encodes CASSLDRYSPLHF.

The chain recombines TRBV4-1 with TRBJ2-1; 10 bases map to TRBD2. The junction had 18 bases not matched to a gene; V was cut back by 1 base and J by 6 bases. CDR1 and CDR2 (germline): MGHRA, YSYEKL. The CDR3 runs to 20 residues. The CDR3 bases are TGCGCCAGCAGCCAAGGGAGCGGGAGGGCCGGACCCGCAATCCCCAATGAGCAGTTCTTC. It encodes CASSQGSGRAGPAIPNEQFF.

CDR3 residues: CASRVTGTRDGKLFF. CDR3 sequence (DNA): TGTGCCAGCAGAGTAACCGGGACACGGGACGGAAAACTGTTTTTT. The V call is TRBV28, the J call TRBJ1-4, with TRBD1 as a possible D gene (6 bases). V lost 6 bases and J lost 10, with 21 bases in between. CDR1 MDHEN and CDR2 SYDVKM come from the germline V gene. The CDR3 is made up of 15 amino acids.

The genes are TRBV7-9 and TRBJ1-2; possible D gene TRBD1, 6 bases. V lost 5 bases to trimming and J lost 1 base, with 11 bases between them. CDR1 is SEHNR and CDR2 is FQNEAQ in the germline V gene (reference sequence). The CDR3 loop spans 14 amino acids. CDR3 loop: CASSTRTVNYGYTF. CDR3 coding DNA: TGTGCCAGCAGCACCCGGACAGTTAACTATGGCTACACCTTC.

This chain connects TRBV5-1 to TRBJ2-1; 14 positions match TRBD2. Germline V gene sequence: CDR1 SGHRS, CDR2 YFSETQ. This CDR3 spans 20 amino acids. V dropped 0 bases and J dropped 0; count of bases not matched to a gene: 8. CDR3 in DNA: TGCGCCAGCAGCTTGGGGACTAGCGGGAGGATTAGGAGCTCCTACAATGAGCAGTTCTTC. Translation: CASSLGTSGRIRSSYNEQFF.

The CDR3 DNA follows: TGTGCCAGCAGCTTAGAACAGGCGGCCTACAATGAGCAGTTCTTC. The encoded protein is CASSLEQAAYNEQFF. The gene calls are TRBV7-6 and TRBJ2-1, with D perhaps matching TRBD1 (5 bases). Germline loops: CDR1 SGHVS, CDR2 FNYEAQ. The CDR3 runs 15 residues. Trimming removed 1 base at V and 2 bases at J, with 9 bases between.

The chain uses TRBV4-2 and TRBJ2-3; D possibly matches TRBD1 or TRBD2 (5 bases each). Looked up from germline, CDR1 is LGHNA and CDR2 is YNFKEQ. Trimming removed 4 bases from V and 4 bases from J, with 24 bases in between. The CDR3 contains 18 residues. This chain's CDR3 is CASSPRGSGRVRSDTQYF. Written as DNA, the CDR3 is TGTGCCAGCAGCCCCAGAGGGTCGGGCAGGGTGAGGTCAGATACGCAGTATTTT.

As DNA, the CDR3 is TGCGCCAGCAGCCAAGACAGGGCTGGACAGGGAAGATCTGGGGCCAACGTCCTGACTTTC. It yields the protein CASSQDRAGQGRSGANVLTF. The chain combines TRBV4-1 with TRBJ2-6; 8 bases align to TRBD1. Germline V gene lookup returns CDR1 MGHRA and CDR2 YSYEKL. Germline trimming cut 0 bases from V and 1 base from J; bases unmatched to any gene: 11. The CDR3 spans 20 residues.

The rearrangement links TRBV29-1 to TRBJ2-7; 12 bases line up with TRBD1. The length of the CDR3 is 16 residues. CDR1 SQVTM and CDR2 ANQGSEA come from the germline V gene. With 4 bases clipped from V and 0 bases from J, the junction kept 7 bases outside the gene matches. The CDR3 nucleotides are TGCAGCGTTGGTGGGACAGGGGGCTCGAGCTCCTACGAGCAGTACTTC. Translating it yields CSVGGTGGSSSYEQYF.

The rearrangement links TRBV5-1 to TRBJ2-3, with 8 bases that match TRBD2. Germline V gene sequence: CDR1 SGHRS, CDR2 YFSETQ. After removal of 0 bases from V and 1 base from J, the junction contained 4 bases not matched to a gene. The CDR3 has 16 residues. CDR3 loop: CASSLVETSGTDTQYF. CDR3 bases: TGCGCCAGCAGCTTGGTCGAGACTAGCGGCACAGATACGCAGTATTTT.

CDR3 sequence reads: CASSLRHTKLAGELFF. CDR3 sequence (DNA): TGTGCCAGCAGCCTCCGACATACCAAGTTAGCCGGGGAGCTGTTTTTT. V and J are TRBV9 and TRBJ2-2, with D unclear. The CDR3 spans 16 residues. Germline CDR1 is SGDLS and CDR2 is YYNGEE. The V end lost 4 bases, the J end lost 6 bases, and 19 bases lay between the germline ends.

The chain links TRBV19 to TRBJ2-7, with D possibly being TRBD1 or TRBD2 (5 bases each). The germline V gene encodes CDR1 LNHDA and CDR2 SQIVND (reference sequence). The CDR3 contains 14 residues. Trimming removed 4 bases at V and 2 bases at J, with 12 bases between. The chain's CDR3 is CASSKGRLAYEQYF. The CDR3, as DNA: TGTGCCAGTAGTAAGGGACGGCTAGCCTACGAGCAGTACTTC.

The chain recombines TRBV9 with TRBJ1-5; perhaps TRBD1 as D (5 bases). The V gene lost 0 bases and the J gene lost 6 bases, with 13 bases spanning the gap. The CDR3 runs to 15 residues. Germline V lookup: CDR1 SGDLS, CDR2 YYNGEE. The CDR3 DNA reads as TGTGCCAGCAGCGTAGGGGCGGGGGGGATTCAGCCCCAGCATTTT. Encoded protein: CASSVGAGGIQPQHF.

The CDR3 nucleotides read TGTGCCAGCAGCTTGGCGAGGACTATAGACACTGAAGCTTTCTTT. Amino acids: CASSLARTIDTEAFF. V usage is TRBV5-5 and J usage is TRBJ1-1; D is unclear. The CDR3 totals 15 residues. Germline CDR1 reads SGHKS; CDR2 reads YYEKEE (reference sequence). V was clipped by 0 bases and J by 3 bases, with 12 bases between them.

This chain uses TRBV15 with TRBJ2-2, with D possibly being TRBD1 (6 bases). V shed 6 bases and J shed 1 base, with 9 bases lying between them. Germline V CDR1 and CDR2: LNHNV, YYDKDF (reference sequence). The CDR3 covers 14 residues. CDR3 sequence: CATRGGMNTGELFF. CDR3 bases: TGTGCCACCAGAGGGGGAATGAACACCGGGGAGCTGTTTTTT.

V usage is TRBV18 and J usage is TRBJ1-1, with D possibly being TRBD1 (6 bases). V lost 4 bases, J lost 1 base, and 10 bases lay in between. The germline V gene encodes CDR1 KGHSH and CDR2 LQKENI. CDR3 length equals 14 residues. CDR3 in amino acids: CASSLSQGNTEAFF. CDR3 DNA sequence: TGTGCCAGCTCACTATCACAGGGGAACACTGAAGCTTTCTTT.

The chain is built from TRBV2 and TRBJ2-3; 11 nucleotides align to TRBD2. The CDR3 contains 17 residues. The V gene end was trimmed by 6 bases and the J gene end by 6 bases; junction bases not matched to a gene: 14. Germline V gene lookup returns CDR1 SNHLY and CDR2 FYNNEI. In DNA, the CDR3 is TGTGCCAGCAGGCCAACCCTAGCGGGAGGTACATGGGATACGCAGTATTTT. Translating gives CASRPTLAGGTWDTQYF.

The genes are TRBV6-5 and TRBJ1-2; 7 bases line up with TRBD1. CDR1 is MNHEY and CDR2 is SVGAGI in the germline V gene. The CDR3 loop spans 13 amino acids. V gave up 3 bases and J gave up 6 bases; unmatched junction bases: 4. The CDR3 DNA follows: TGTGCCAGCAGTTATTCAAGGGGGCATGGCTACACCTTC. Translation: CASSYSRGHGYTF.

V is TRBV7-2 and J is TRBJ1-2; 8 bases are shared with TRBD1. Trimming took 1 base from V and 3 from J; bases not matched to a gene: 4. The CDR3 sequence is 15 residues long. The germline gives CDR1 SGHTA, CDR2 FQGNSA. The DNA of the CDR3 is TGTGCCAGCAGCTTAGTCCAGGGGGCGCACTATGGCTACACCTTC. Its translation is CASSLVQGAHYGYTF. Full variable domain (missing parts from reference TRBV7-2 and TRBJ1-2): GAGVSQSPSNKVTEKGKDVELRCDPISGHTALYWYRQSLGQGLEFLIYFQGNSAPDKSGLPSDRFSAERTGGSVSTLTIQRTQQEDSAVYLCASSLVQGAHYGYTFGSGTRLTVV.

The chain uses TRBV15 and TRBJ1-2; D not certain. CDR1 and CDR2 from the germline V gene are LNHNV and YYDKDF (reference sequence). The CDR3 length is 15 residues. Between the trimmed V and J ends, which lost 0 bases and 0 bases, there was a span of 8 bases. CDR3 DNA: TGTGCCACCAGCAGAGATGGACGGACTAACTATGGCTACACCTTC. This encodes CATSRDGRTNYGYTF.

Comments on this clone: This sample also contains other DNA sequences that code for the same CDR3. V usage is TRBV5-1 and J usage is TRBJ2-1; TRBD2 agrees at 11 bases. This CDR3 is 15 amino acids long. The ends lost 1 base at V and 4 bases at J; junction bases unmatched: 1. Germline V lookup: CDR1 SGHRS, CDR2 YFSETQ. This chain's CDR3 is CASSLTSGSYNEQFF. The CDR3 nucleotides read TGCGCCAGCAGCTTGACTAGCGGGAGTTACAATGAGCAGTTCTTC.

The chain employs TRBV28 and TRBJ2-7; 9 nucleotides line up with TRBD2. Germline CDR1 is MDHEN and CDR2 is SYDVKM. Trimming took 11 bases from V and 7 from J; bases not matched to a gene: 12. This CDR3 is 13 amino acids long. In DNA, the CDR3 is TGTGCCCTTCGGCGGGAGGGATCACAGGAGCAGTACTTC. This gives the protein CALRREGSQEQYF.

The gene calls are TRBV6-6 and TRBJ2-7; D possibly corresponds to TRBD1 (6 bases). The CDR3 loop spans 12 amino acids. Germline CDR1 and CDR2: MNHNY and SVGAGI (reference sequence). The V gene lost 6 bases and the J gene lost 5 bases, with 11 bases spanning the gap. This CDR3 is CASSSRGNEQYF. DNA of the CDR3: TGTGCCAGCAGCAGCAGGGGTAACGAGCAGTACTTC.

The rearrangement joins TRBV2 to TRBJ1-5, with D unresolved. The CDR3 is 14 amino acids. V was cut by 5 bases and J by 4 bases, with 12 bases left in between. Germline V gene lookup returns CDR1 SNHLY and CDR2 FYNNEI. CDR3 sequence reads: CASSPFAENQPQHF. CDR3 in DNA: TGTGCCAGCAGTCCGTTTGCGGAGAATCAGCCCCAGCATTTT. Complete variable domain (other parts from reference TRBV2 and TRBJ1-5): EPEVTQTPSHQVTQMGQEVILRCVPISNHLYFYWYRQILGQKVEFLVSFYNNEISEKSEIFDDQFSVERPDGSNFTLKIRSTKLEDSAMYFCASSPFAENQPQHFGDGTRLSIL.

The chain has TRBV19 and TRBJ2-1; 10 bases map to TRBD2. The V gene's germline CDR1 is LNHDA and CDR2 SQIVND (reference sequence). The CDR3 is made up of 16 amino acids. V lost 6 bases to trimming and J lost 3 bases; unmatched junction nucleotides: 8. The CDR3 bases are TGTGCCAGTAGGGCTCGACTAGCGGGCAACTACAATGAGCAGTTCTTC. Translated, it gives CASRARLAGNYNEQFF. The full variable domain, rest sourced from reference TRBV19 and TRBJ2-1, is DGGITQSPKYLFRKEGQNVTLSCEQNLNHDAMYWYRQDPGQGLRLIYYSQIVNDFQKGDIAEGYSVSREKKESFPLTVTSAQKNPTAFYLCASRARLAGNYNEQFFGPGTRLTVL.

This sequence joins TRBV19 and TRBJ2-3, with TRBD2 matching 10 bases. Unmatched junction bases numbered 4, after V lost 7 bases and J lost 0 bases. This CDR3 comprises 15 residues. Per germline, CDR1 LNHDA and CDR2 SQIVND (reference sequence). CDR3 sequence: CASTRTSGSTDTQYF. The CDR3 nucleotides are TGTGCCAGTACCCGGACTAGCGGTAGCACAGATACGCAGTATTTT.

This chain joins TRBV18 and TRBJ2-1; possibly TRBD1 or TRBD2 for D (5 bases each). V was pared by 2 bases and J by 4 bases, with 15 bases between. The CDR3 has 16 residues. Per germline, CDR1 KGHSH and CDR2 LQKENI. The CDR3 protein is CASSPYPGRRYNEQFF. The DNA for the CDR3 is TGTGCCAGCTCACCATATCCGGGACGCCGGTACAATGAGCAGTTCTTC.

V gene TRBV5-1 combines with J gene TRBJ2-7; D is ambiguous. The germline CDR1 and CDR2 sequences are SGHRS and YFSETQ. There are 15 residues in the CDR3. V was shortened by 0 bases and J by 2 bases, with 12 bases between the two germline ends. Here the CDR3 reads CASSLDASVTYEQYF. CDR3 DNA sequence: TGCGCCAGCAGCTTGGACGCCAGCGTTACCTACGAGCAGTACTTC. Full variable domain (outside the CDR3, taken from reference TRBV5-1 and TRBJ2-7): KAGVTQTPRYLIKTRGQQVTLSCSPISGHRSVSWYQQTPGQGLQFLFEYFSETQRNKGNFPGRFSGRQFSNSRSEMNVSTLELGDSALYLCASSLDASVTYEQYFGPGTRLTVT.

This clone was counted a single time. The chain is built from TRBV27 and TRBJ1-2; D unresolved. Per germline, CDR1 MNHEY and CDR2 SMNVEV (reference sequence). V was pared by 3 bases and J by 6 bases, with 20 bases between. The CDR3 has 16 residues. The CDR3 here is CASSFLTDLGRNGYTF. The CDR3 DNA is TGTGCCAGCAGTTTTCTGACGGATCTTGGGAGGAATGGCTACACCTTC.

The chain carries TRBV7-9 and TRBJ1-4; 8 bases align to TRBD1. The junction had 5 bases not matched to a gene; V was cut back by 4 bases and J by 7 bases. The CDR3 totals 14 residues. Germline CDR1 SEHNR, CDR2 FQNEAQ (reference sequence). CDR3 DNA: TGTGCCAGCAGCTCAGGGGGCGCCGTTGAAAAACTGTTTTTT. Encoded protein: CASSSGGAVEKLFF.